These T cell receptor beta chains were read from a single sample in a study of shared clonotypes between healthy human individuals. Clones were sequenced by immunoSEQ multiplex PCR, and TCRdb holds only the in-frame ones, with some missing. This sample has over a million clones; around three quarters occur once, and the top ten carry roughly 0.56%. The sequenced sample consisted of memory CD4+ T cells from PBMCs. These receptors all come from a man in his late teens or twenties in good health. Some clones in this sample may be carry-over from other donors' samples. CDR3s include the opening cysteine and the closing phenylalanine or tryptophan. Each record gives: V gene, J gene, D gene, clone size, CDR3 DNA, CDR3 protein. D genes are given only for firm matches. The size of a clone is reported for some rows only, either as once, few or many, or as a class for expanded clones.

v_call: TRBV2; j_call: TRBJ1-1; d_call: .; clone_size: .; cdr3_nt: TGTGCCAGCAGTGTAAAGGGCGGGAGCACTGAAGCTTTCTTT; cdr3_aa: CASSVKGGSTEAFF
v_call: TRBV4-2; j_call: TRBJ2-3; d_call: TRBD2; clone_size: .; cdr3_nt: TGTGCCAGCAGCCTCTGGACTAGCGGGACTACAGATACGCAGTATTTT; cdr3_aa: CASSLWTSGTTDTQYF
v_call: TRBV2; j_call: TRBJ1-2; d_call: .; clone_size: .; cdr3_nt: TGTGCCAGCAGGCCACAGGTCCTGAGGAACTATGGCTACACCTTC; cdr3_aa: CASRPQVLRNYGYTF
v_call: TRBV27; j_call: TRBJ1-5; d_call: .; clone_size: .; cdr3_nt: TGTGCCAGCAGTTTATTTCGGGGGACCTTGAATCAGCCCCAGCATTTT; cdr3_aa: CASSLFRGTLNQPQHF
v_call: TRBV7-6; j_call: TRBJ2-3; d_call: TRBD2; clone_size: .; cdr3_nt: TGTGCCAGCAGCCCCCTCGGGACTAGCGGGAGCGCGGATACGCAGTATTTT; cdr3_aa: CASSPLGTSGSADTQYF
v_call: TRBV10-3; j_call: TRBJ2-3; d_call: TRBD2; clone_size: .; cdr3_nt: TGTGCCATCTCCTGGGTTAGCGGGATGGATACGCAGTATTTT; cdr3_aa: CAISWVSGMDTQYF
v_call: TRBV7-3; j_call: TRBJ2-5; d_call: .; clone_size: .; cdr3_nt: TGTGCCAGCAGCTTAATGGAGATTTCAGACGAGACCCAGTACTTC; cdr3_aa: CASSLMEISDETQYF
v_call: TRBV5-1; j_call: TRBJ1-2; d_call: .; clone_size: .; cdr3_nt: TGCGCCAGCAGCTCTTTACCCGGGCAAACCAACACCTTC; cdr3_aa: CASSSLPGQTNTF
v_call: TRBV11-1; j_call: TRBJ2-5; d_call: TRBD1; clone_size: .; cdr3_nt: TGTGCCAGCAGCTCGCGGGACAGGGCCCGAGAGACCCAGTACTTC; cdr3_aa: CASSSRDRARETQYF
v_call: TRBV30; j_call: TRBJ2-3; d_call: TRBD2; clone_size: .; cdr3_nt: TGTGCCTGGAGTGTACCCCCTAGCGGGAGGGGCACAGATACGCAGTATTTT; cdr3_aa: CAWSVPPSGRGTDTQYF
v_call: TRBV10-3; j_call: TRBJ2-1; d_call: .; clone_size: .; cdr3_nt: TGTGCCATCAGTGAGAGCTGGGACGGACGAAATTTCTTC; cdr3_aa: CAISESWDGRNFF
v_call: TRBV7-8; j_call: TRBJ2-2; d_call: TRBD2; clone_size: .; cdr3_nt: TGTGCCAGCAGCTTAGCACGGCGACTAGCGGGTAACACCGGGGAGCTGTTTTTT; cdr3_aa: CASSLARRLAGNTGELFF
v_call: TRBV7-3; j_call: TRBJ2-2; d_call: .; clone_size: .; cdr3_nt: TGTGCCAGCAGCTCAACGGTGACCGGGGAGCTGTTTTTT; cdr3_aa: CASSSTVTGELFF
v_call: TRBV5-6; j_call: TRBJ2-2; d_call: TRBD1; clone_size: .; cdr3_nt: TGTGCCAGCAGCTTGGGCGCCGGGACAGGGAACACCGGGGAGCTGTTTTTT; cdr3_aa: CASSLGAGTGNTGELFF
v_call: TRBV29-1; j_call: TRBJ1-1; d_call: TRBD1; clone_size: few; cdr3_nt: TGCAGCGTTGTCCGGGACAGGGGCACTGAAGCTTTCTTT; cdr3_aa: CSVVRDRGTEAFF
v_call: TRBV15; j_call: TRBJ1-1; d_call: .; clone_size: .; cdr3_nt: TGTGCCACCAGCAGATGGATGACAGCGAACACTGAAGCTTTCTTT; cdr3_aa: CATSRWMTANTEAFF
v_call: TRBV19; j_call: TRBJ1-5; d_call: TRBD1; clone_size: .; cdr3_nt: TGTGCCAGTAGTATGGGGGGACAGGGGGCTCCTCAGCCCCAGCATTTT; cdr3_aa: CASSMGGQGAPQPQHF
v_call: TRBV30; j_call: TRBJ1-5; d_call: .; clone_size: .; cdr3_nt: TGTGCCTGGAGTGTTGGCTCAGCGAGGAATCAGCCCCAGCATTTT; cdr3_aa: CAWSVGSARNQPQHF
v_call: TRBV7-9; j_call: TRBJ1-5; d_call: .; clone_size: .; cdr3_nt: TGTGCCAGCAGCTTAGGTCAGGATCAGCCCCAGCATTTT; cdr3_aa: CASSLGQDQPQHF
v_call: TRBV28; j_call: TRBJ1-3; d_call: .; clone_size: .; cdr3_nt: TGTGCCAGCAGTCAGACAGCCTCTGGAAACACCATATATTTT; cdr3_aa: CASSQTASGNTIYF
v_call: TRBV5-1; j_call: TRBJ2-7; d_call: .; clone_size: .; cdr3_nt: TGCGCCAGCAGCTTGGGATCGAGTACCTACGAGCAGTACTTC; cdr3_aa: CASSLGSSTYEQYF
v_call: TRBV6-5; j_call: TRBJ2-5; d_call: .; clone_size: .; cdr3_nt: TGTGCCAGCAGGAGCCCTGAGGGAGAGACCCAGTACTTC; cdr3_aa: CASRSPEGETQYF
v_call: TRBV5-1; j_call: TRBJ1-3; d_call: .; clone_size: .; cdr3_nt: TGCGCCAGCAGTTTGCTGAGTGGGGCCTCTGGAAACACCATATATTTT; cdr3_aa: CASSLLSGASGNTIYF
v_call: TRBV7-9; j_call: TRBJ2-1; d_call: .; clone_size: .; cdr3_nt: TGTGCCAGCAGCCATAGACTAGTCAATGAGCAGTTCTTC; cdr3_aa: CASSHRLVNEQFF
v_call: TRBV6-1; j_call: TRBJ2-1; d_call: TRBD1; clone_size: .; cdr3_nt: TGTGCCAGCCGGGGACAGCTCTACAATGAGCAGTTCTTC; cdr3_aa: CASRGQLYNEQFF
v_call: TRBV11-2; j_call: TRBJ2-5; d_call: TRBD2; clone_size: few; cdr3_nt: TGTGCCAGCAGCGCCCGGGGACTAGCGGGAGCAGAGACCCAGTACTTC; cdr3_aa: CASSARGLAGAETQYF